Below, 29 T cell receptor beta chains from the same sample are listed, as sequenced in a study of Ad26.COV2.S vaccination and SARS-CoV-2 variants. Profiling relied on immunoSEQ multiplex PCR, and the TCRdb table lists in-frame clones only, not all of them. The table records about 180,000 clones, 70% to 90% of them present only once. The sample here was peripheral blood, taken after recovery from COVID-19. These receptors came from a human donor who had recovered from COVID-19.

The chain joins TRBV18 to TRBJ2-1; weak D call: TRBD1 (5 bases). Trimming took off 5 bases at V and 8 bases at J, with 16 bases between the two ends. CDR1 KGHSH and CDR2 LQKENI come from the germline V gene. The CDR3 consists of 14 residues. Here the CDR3 reads CASSNQRGIDEQFF. The CDR3 nucleotides are TGTGCCAGCTCAAACCAAAGGGGTATCGATGAGCAGTTCTTC.

V and J are TRBV15 and TRBJ1-3; D is uncertain. V was cut by 1 base and J by 0 bases, with 10 bases left in between. This CDR3 comprises 16 residues. Germline CDR1 and CDR2: LNHNV and YYDKDF (reference sequence). The CDR3 reads CATSRGAAHSGNTIYF. The CDR3 coding sequence is TGTGCCACCAGCAGAGGTGCAGCACACTCTGGAAACACCATATATTTT.

The CDR3 spells CASRGTSGRVVEQYF. CDR3 DNA: TGTGCCAGCAGGGGGACTAGCGGGAGGGTAGTCGAGCAGTACTTC. This sequence joins TRBV6-5 and TRBJ2-7; 16 nucleotides agree with TRBD2. V shed 6 bases and J 6 bases; nucleotides not matched to a gene: 5. CDR3 length equals 15 residues. CDR1 is MNHEY and CDR2 is SVGAGI in the germline V gene.

The chain employs TRBV30 and TRBJ1-2; 7 bases agree with TRBD1. There are 18 residues in the CDR3. From germline, CDR1 is GTSNPN and CDR2 SVGIG (reference sequence). J gave up 4 bases and V 0 bases, and 17 bases lay outside the gene matches. DNA of the CDR3: TGTGCCTGGAGTGTCCCCCCGGGACAGAGGCCGGAACTCTATGGCTACACCTTC. Its protein product is CAWSVPPGQRPELYGYTF.

As to this clone: In the same sample, other DNA sequences code for this CDR3. This rearrangement joins TRBV15 to TRBJ1-2; the D is unclear. Germline V CDR1 and CDR2: LNHNV, YYDKDF (reference sequence). The germline V and J ends were trimmed by 0 bases and 7 bases, with 9 bases remaining between them. This CDR3 region has 13 residues. CDR3 sequence: CATSRDRVGGYTF. The CDR3 DNA reads as TGTGCCACCAGCAGAGATAGGGTTGGTGGCTACACCTTC.

V usage is TRBV9 and J usage is TRBJ1-6; no definite D call. Per germline, CDR1 SGDLS and CDR2 YYNGEE. V shed 0 bases and J shed 5 bases, with 6 bases lying between them. The CDR3 is 14 residues long. The DNA for the CDR3 is TGTGCCAGCAGCGTAGGACCTGATAATTCACCCCTCCACTTT. Protein sequence: CASSVGPDNSPLHF.

The chain couples TRBV7-2 to TRBJ1-6; D call uncertain. This CDR3 has 17 amino acids. Germline CDR1 and CDR2: SGHTA and FQGNSA. With 5 bases removed from V and 2 bases from J, the gap between germline ends came to 16 bases. The CDR3 here is CASSPSWGIAYNSPLHF. CDR3 DNA sequence: TGTGCCAGCAGCCCCTCGTGGGGTATTGCCTATAATTCACCCCTCCACTTT.

The count of this clone is one. This chain links TRBV6-2 or TRBV6-3 with TRBJ2-7; D tentatively fits TRBD1 or TRBD2 (5 bases each). Germline values: CDR1 MNHEY, CDR2 SVGEGT. The length of the CDR3 is 13 residues. The V end was cut by 4 bases, the J end by 6 bases, with 13 bases between. The CDR3 DNA reads TGTGCCAGCAGTTCGAGAGGGGCTAGCGAGCAGTACTTC. Residues: CASSSRGASEQYF.

The gene calls are TRBV27 and TRBJ2-3; D remains unclear. The CDR3 sequence is 15 residues long. Per the germline V gene, CDR1 is MNHEY and CDR2 is SMNVEV (reference sequence). The V end lost 8 bases, the J end lost 0 bases, and 15 bases lay between the germline ends. CDR3 sequence (DNA): TGTGCCAGCCGCCGAACTCGAGCCAGCACAGATACGCAGTATTTT. Protein sequence: CASRRTRASTDTQYF.

The chain has TRBV9 and TRBJ1-1; unclear D gene. CDR1 and CDR2 (germline): SGDLS, YYNGEE. The CDR3 consists of 13 residues. V was cut by 0 bases and J by 1 base, with 4 bases left in between. CDR3 region: CASSVGPNTEAFF. The CDR3 region has the DNA TGTGCCAGCAGCGTAGGTCCGAACACTGAAGCTTTCTTT. Full variable domain (outside the CDR3, taken from reference TRBV9 and TRBJ1-1): DSGVTQTPKHLITATGQRVTLRCSPRSGDLSVYWYQQSLDQGLQFLIQYYNGEERAKGNILERFSAQQFPDLHSELNLSSLELGDSALYFCASSVGPNTEAFFGQGTRLTVV.

The chain joins TRBV2 to TRBJ1-5; D uncertain. The CDR3 covers 15 residues. V gave up 0 bases and J gave up 8 bases, with 14 bases separating them. Germline V lookup: CDR1 SNHLY, CDR2 FYNNEI. The CDR3 loop reads CASSEALAGVEPQHF. As DNA, the CDR3 is TGTGCCAGCAGTGAAGCGCTTGCGGGAGTAGAGCCCCAGCATTTT.

V gene TRBV10-3 combines with J gene TRBJ1-1; D remains unclear. CDR3 length: 14 residues. Trimming left V 2 bases short and J 4 bases short, with 11 bases between. CDR1 and CDR2 (germline): ENHRY, SYGVKD. The CDR3 protein is CAISEGVTGTEAFF. Written as DNA, the CDR3 is TGTGCCATCAGTGAGGGAGTTACCGGCACTGAAGCTTTCTTT.

The DNA for the CDR3 is TGTGCCAGCAGCTTGGGGCGGGTATTTTCCTACGAGCAGTACTTC. Protein product: CASSLGRVFSYEQYF. The chain is built from TRBV5-6 and TRBJ2-7; maybe TRBD2 (5 bases). The CDR3 is 15 residues long. Between the trimmed V and J ends, which lost 0 bases and 1 base, there was a span of 11 bases. Germline V gene data show CDR1 as SGHDT and CDR2 as YYEEEE.

The chain has TRBV29-1 and TRBJ2-2; D gene uncertain. The CDR3 is made up of 13 amino acids. V lost 3 bases, J lost 6 bases, and 11 bases lay in between. From germline, CDR1 is SQVTM and CDR2 ANQGSEA. CDR3: CSVELSGAGELFF. CDR3 coding DNA: TGCAGCGTTGAGCTTTCGGGTGCCGGGGAGCTGTTTTTT.

The rearrangement uses TRBV6-5 and TRBJ2-5, with D maybe TRBD1 (6 bases). The V gene's germline CDR1 is MNHEY and CDR2 SVGAGI. V lost 6 bases and J 1 base, leaving 12 bases between the germline ends. CDR3 length equals 14 residues. CDR3 loop: CASSLGTSQETQYF. The CDR3 DNA sequence: TGTGCCAGCAGCCTCGGGACAAGCCAAGAGACCCAGTACTTC.

The chain combines TRBV4-1 with TRBJ2-6, with a weak D call TRBD1 (5 bases). With 0 bases removed from V and 0 bases from J, the gap between germline ends came to 6 bases. The CDR3 is 16 amino acids. The germline gives CDR1 MGHRA, CDR2 YSYEKL. In nucleotides, the CDR3 is TGCGCCAGCAGCCAAGATGGGGCCTCTGGGGCCAACGTCCTGACTTTC. Amino acid sequence: CASSQDGASGANVLTF.

The chain combines TRBV7-6 with TRBJ1-5; D call uncertain. Germline V gene lookup returns CDR1 SGHVS and CDR2 FNYEAQ. CDR3 length equals 18 residues. Deletions cut 1 base from V and 2 bases from J, with 18 bases between. The CDR3 sequence: CASSLVAGPVVGNQPQHF. The CDR3 DNA sequence: TGTGCCAGCAGCTTAGTGGCGGGCCCGGTGGTCGGCAATCAGCCCCAGCATTTT.

V is TRBV9 and J is TRBJ1-2; tentative D call: TRBD1 (5 bases). V was cut by 0 bases and J by 8 bases, with 17 bases left in between. The CDR3 consists of 15 residues. The germline V gene has CDR1 SGDLS and CDR2 YYNGEE. CDR3 coding DNA: TGTGCCAGCAGCGTAGCTACGTTTGGGGGGGAGGGCTACACCTTC. Amino acid sequence: CASSVATFGGEGYTF.

The chain uses TRBV7-8 and TRBJ2-7, with D hard to call. The CDR3 runs to 14 residues. From germline, CDR1 is SGHVS and CDR2 FQNEAQ. V shed 1 base and J shed 0 bases, with 7 bases lying between them. The chain's CDR3 is CASSLVGSSYEQYF. CDR3 nucleotides: TGTGCCAGCAGCTTAGTAGGTAGCTCCTACGAGCAGTACTTC.

On this clone itself: A read error may produce the germline difference seen at one junction end. The same CDR3 arises from other DNA sequences in this sample as well. The chain is built from TRBV3-1 (or the pseudogene TRBV3-2) and TRBJ2-7; no clear D. From germline, CDR1 is LGHDT and CDR2 YNNKEL (reference sequence). The CDR3 length is 13 residues. The CDR3 coding sequence is TGTGCCAGCAGTCAAGATCTTACTGGTGGGCAGTACTTC. Translating gives CASSQDLTGGQYF.

The CDR3 loop reads CATSDRKAGYTF. The CDR3 DNA reads TGTGCCACCAGTGATCGCAAGGCTGGCTACACCTTC. This chain uses TRBV24-1 with TRBJ1-2; D ambiguous. Trimming pared 3 bases from V and 7 bases from J, leaving 8 bases between. The germline V gene has CDR1 KGHDR and CDR2 SFDVKD. The CDR3 consists of 12 residues.

This chain connects TRBV6-5 to TRBJ2-3, with no clear D. This CDR3 contains 15 residues. Trimming took off 0 bases at V and 3 bases at J, with 10 bases between the two ends. Germline values: CDR1 MNHEY, CDR2 SVGAGI. The CDR3 nucleotides read TGTGCCAGCAGTTACTCCCTCGCACGGACAGATACGCAGTATTTT. This gives the protein CASSYSLARTDTQYF.

The J gene is TRBJ2-6, the V gene TRBV19; D possibly corresponds to TRBD2 (5 bases). The CDR3 runs 15 residues. Trimming took off 7 bases at V and 0 bases at J, with 10 bases between the two ends. CDR1 and CDR2 (germline): LNHDA, SQIVND (reference sequence). CDR3 amino acids: CASNQRNSGANVLTF. The CDR3 coding sequence is TGTGCCAGTAATCAGCGGAACTCTGGGGCCAACGTCCTGACTTTC.

V gene TRBV29-1 combines with J gene TRBJ2-1, with TRBD2 identical over 8 bases. Germline CDR1 and CDR2: SQVTM and ANQGSEA. The junction had 8 bases not matched to a gene; V was cut back by 4 bases and J by 6 bases. The CDR3 is 14 amino acids. The CDR3 sequence is CSVGRTGGPNEQFF. CDR3 nucleotides: TGCAGCGTTGGACGAACGGGAGGGCCCAATGAGCAGTTCTTC.

The chain joins TRBV7-9 to TRBJ2-7, with 7 bases identical to TRBD2. Looked up from germline, CDR1 is SEHNR and CDR2 is FQNEAQ (reference sequence). The CDR3 extends over 15 amino acids. Unmatched junction bases numbered 9, after V lost 5 bases and J lost 2 bases. The CDR3 sequence: CASSRGTNTPYEQYF. The CDR3 nucleotides read TGTGCCAGCAGCCGCGGGACTAACACCCCCTACGAGCAGTACTTC.

A word on this clone: Within the sample, other DNA sequences also encode this same CDR3. The V gene is TRBV7-2, the J gene TRBJ2-2; tentatively, D is TRBD2 (5 bases). The V end lost 1 base, the J end lost 2 bases, and 8 bases lay between the germline ends. Germline values: CDR1 SGHTA, CDR2 FQGNSA. This CDR3 contains 15 residues. CDR3: CASSLGGANTGELFF. CDR3 in DNA: TGTGCCAGCAGCTTAGGGGGAGCCAACACCGGGGAGCTGTTTTTT.

Only a few counts were recorded for this clone. The chain employs TRBV28 and TRBJ2-1; tentatively, D is TRBD2 (6 bases). CDR3 length: 14 residues. Trimming shortened V by 4 bases and J by 0 bases, and 7 bases separated the two germline ends. Per the germline V gene, CDR1 is MDHEN and CDR2 is SYDVKM. CDR3 DNA sequence: TGTGCCAGCAGTTCGGGGGTCTCCTACAATGAGCAGTTCTTC. The encoded protein is CASSSGVSYNEQFF.

The J gene is TRBJ2-4, the V gene TRBV3-1 (or the pseudogene TRBV3-2), with TRBD2 matching 13 bases. The CDR3 extends over 14 amino acids. V lost 4 bases to trimming and J lost 9 bases; unmatched junction nucleotides: 3. Germline V gene data show CDR1 as LGHDT and CDR2 as YNNKEL (reference sequence). The CDR3 loop is CASSPTSGGTIQYF. As DNA, the CDR3 is TGTGCCAGCAGCCCGACTAGCGGGGGGACCATTCAGTACTTC.

The chain employs TRBV9 and TRBJ2-2, with D maybe TRBD2 (6 bases). V lost 5 bases and J lost 6, with 14 bases in between. Germline V gene lookup returns CDR1 SGDLS and CDR2 YYNGEE. The CDR3 has 14 amino acids. The CDR3 spells CASSSTGTPGELFF. CDR3 nucleotide sequence: TGTGCCAGCAGTTCTACCGGGACTCCCGGGGAGCTGTTTTTT.